This TCR beta chain was sequenced during a study of cytomegalovirus exposure and HLA in healthy donors. The PCR used 60 Vbeta and 13 Jbeta primers. TCRdb keeps only in-frame clones here, not all; method: immunoSEQ multiplex PCR. Here the sample spans 150,000 to 200,000 clones, about four fifths being singletons. The TCR comes from a man aged 25-45 years in good health and CMV-seronegative. Sample: PBMCs.

The CDR3 protein is CASRTGASSGNTIYF. The CDR3 DNA follows: TGTGCCAGCAGGACAGGGGCCAGCTCTGGAAACACCATATATTTT. The V call is TRBV6-1, the J call TRBJ1-3, with 8 positions matching TRBD1. The CDR3 sequence is 15 residues long. Germline V gene data show CDR1 as MNHNS and CDR2 as SASEGT. Germline trimming cut 6 bases from V and 0 bases from J; bases unmatched to any gene: 4.